Listed below are T cell receptor beta chains from one sample, sequenced in a study of blood T cell repertoires in COVID-19. Profiled with immunoSEQ multiplex PCR; TCRdb holds only in-frame clones, not every one. The sample has about 250,000 clones; roughly 85% are singletons. The sequencing input was PBMCs or T cells enriched from blood (not recorded which). These receptors originate from a woman in her 50s with acute COVID-19. CDR3s include the opening cysteine and the closing phenylalanine or tryptophan. The D gene is left open where the match is weak. The size field is filled for only some rows; it gives once, few, many or a size class.

cdr3_length d_call j_call v_call clone_size cdr3_aa cdr3_nt
15 - TRBJ1-2 TRBV7-2 - CASSVDSGRSYGYTF TGTGCCAGCAGCGTCGACAGCGGGCGCTCCTATGGCTACACCTTC
13 - TRBJ1-5 TRBV7-6 - CASSLERDQPQHF TGTGCCAGCAGCTTAGAGAGGGATCAGCCCCAGCATTTT
16 - TRBJ1-3 TRBV7-7 - CASSPGPTGTGNTIYF TGTGCTAGCAGCCCAGGCCCCACAGGGACTGGAAACACCATATATTTT
17 TRBD1 TRBJ1-3 TRBV7-2 - CASGQPDRGRPGNTIYF TGTGCCAGCGGTCAACCTGACAGGGGAAGGCCTGGAAACACCATATATTTT
14 TRBD1 TRBJ1-5 TRBV5-1 - CASSLGQGRGPQHF TGCGCCAGCAGCCTCGGACAGGGAAGAGGACCCCAGCATTTT
14 - TRBJ1-1 TRBV6-5 - CASSLDKMLTEAFF TGTGCCAGCAGTCTCGACAAAATGCTCACTGAAGCTTTCTTT
15 - TRBJ2-7 TRBV5-4 once CASRRDSEVSYEQYF TGTGCCAGCAGAAGGGACTCCGAAGTATCCTACGAGCAGTACTTC
15 TRBD1 TRBJ1-2 TRBV5-1 - CASSNWDRGLFGYTF TGCGCCAGCAGCAACTGGGACAGGGGGCTCTTCGGCTACACCTTC
14 - TRBJ1-5 TRBV6-5 - CASSATGFNQPQHF TGTGCCAGCAGCGCTACAGGGTTCAATCAGCCCCAGCATTTT
14 - TRBJ1-6 TRBV7-2 - CASSLGRLNSPLHF TGTGCCAGCAGCTTAGGCAGGCTCAATTCACCCCTCCACTTT
15 TRBD2 TRBJ2-7 TRBV14 - CASSQDGGAWREQYF TGTGCCAGCAGCCAAGACGGGGGGGCTTGGCGCGAGCAGTACTTC
14 TRBD1 TRBJ1-6 TRBV18 - CASWSGTGGSPLHF TGTGCCAGCTGGTCGGGAACAGGGGGTTCACCCCTCCACTTT
17 TRBD1 TRBJ1-1 TRBV24-1 - CATSERGRFILGTEAFF TGTGCCACCAGTGAAAGGGGGCGCTTTATATTAGGCACTGAAGCTTTCTTT
16 TRBD1 TRBJ1-5 TRBV4-1 - CASSQDPGTVNQPQHF TGCGCCAGCAGCCAAGACCCCGGGACAGTTAATCAGCCCCAGCATTTT
13 TRBD2 TRBJ2-5 TRBV5-4 few CASSLAGGETQYF TGTGCCAGCAGCTTGGCGGGAGGCGAGACCCAGTACTTC
15 - TRBJ1-2 TRBV9 - CASSLQSTGYQGYTF TGTGCCAGCAGCCTCCAGTCAACAGGGTATCAGGGCTACACCTTC
15 - TRBJ1-3 TRBV7-9 once CASSFLTGSGNTIYF TGTGCCAGCAGCTTTTTAACGGGCTCTGGAAACACCATATATTTT
15 TRBD1 TRBJ2-5 TRBV10-3 - CAISIGTGISETQYF TGTGCCATCAGTATTGGGACAGGAATCTCGGAGACCCAGTACTTC
13 TRBD1 TRBJ1-5 TRBV7-9 - CASSLTGVQPQHF TGTGCCAGCAGCTTGACAGGGGTTCAGCCCCAGCATTTT
14 TRBD1 TRBJ1-1 TRBV2 - CASRQNYRGTEAFF TGTGCCAGCAGACAAAACTACAGGGGGACTGAAGCTTTCTTT
14 - TRBJ1-5 TRBV6-1 many CASSEGLNNQPQHF TGTGCCAGCAGTGAAGGGCTCAACAATCAGCCCCAGCATTTT
14 - TRBJ1-2 TRBV4-1 - CASSQQGINYGYTF TGCGCCAGCAGCCAACAGGGGATTAACTATGGCTACACCTTC
15 TRBD2 TRBJ2-1 TRBV19 - CASSVQAGVYNEQFF TGTGCCAGTAGCGTACAAGCGGGGGTCTACAATGAGCAGTTCTTC
17 - TRBJ1-3 TRBV19 - CASRSGRDGRTGNTIYF TGTGCCAGTAGATCGGGACGCGACGGGAGAACGGGAAACACCATATATTTT
14 - TRBJ1-1 TRBV12-5 - CASAQGAWDTEAFF TGTGCTAGTGCTCAGGGCGCCTGGGACACTGAAGCTTTCTTT
21 - TRBJ2-7 TRBV12-2 - CASRLVVMASVRSSSSYEQYF TGTGCAAGTCGCTTAGTAGTGATGGCTAGCGTCCGGTCTTCTAGCTCCTACGAGCAGTACTTC
15 - TRBJ2-7 TRBV18 - CASSPPSGSPYEQYF TGTGCCAGCTCACCACCGTCGGGGTCCCCCTACGAGCAGTACTTC